The TCR beta chain described here comes from a study of T cell repertoires in cytomegalovirus infection. General study results and limits: The response measured ex vivo was dominated by TCR beta clonotypes (HLA-C-restricted and CMV-specific).

Note on this clonotype: Its antigen is unidentified.

The CDR3 extends over 14 amino acids. The germline gives CDR1 SGHRS, CDR2 YFSETQ. V shed 6 bases and J 8 bases; nucleotides not matched to a gene: 7. TCRdb re-called the reads through MiXCR, storing one row per CDR3 protein. The sample carries 97,000 or so distinct CDR3 sequences, approximately 15% recorded once. J is TRBJ1-4 and V is TRBV5-1; TRBD1 matches at 10 bases. The TCR originated in a human donor in good health (CMV status not recorded). Some clones in this sample may be carry-over from other donors' samples. Sequences were obtained from PBMCs. In DNA form, the CDR3 reads TGCGCCAGCAAGGACGGGACAGGGGAAGAAAAACTGTTTTTT. This sequence encodes CASKDGTGEEKLFF.